The clone carrying this T cell receptor beta chain was detected only once. These data belong to a study of shared clonotypes between healthy human individuals. The repertoire was sequenced with immunoSEQ multiplex PCR; TCRdb's copy has only in-frame clones and lacks some. The sample has more than 2,000,000 clones; roughly 93% are singletons. CDR1 and CDR2 (germline): SGHRS, YFSETQ. The CDR3 is 15 residues long. V lost 2 bases and J lost 6; bases outside the gene matches: 8. The sequence came from a man younger than 35 in good health. Some clones in this sample may be carry-over from other donors' samples. The V call is TRBV5-1, the J call TRBJ1-1; TRBD1 aligns across 9 bases. Sequencing was done on a sample of naive CD4+ T cells from PBMCs. Sample subset: CD45RA+ positively selected. The CDR3 DNA follows: TGCGCCAGCAGCTTAGGGACAGGGAATGACGCTGAAGCTTTCTTT. It encodes CASSLGTGNDAEAFF.